These T cell receptor beta chains were read from a single sample in a study of T-cell reconstitution after alpha-beta-depleted transplantation in children. TCRdb processed the PCR reads anew with MiXCR; each CDR3 protein has one entry. This sample carries more than 550,000 distinct CDR3 sequences, roughly a tenth of them seen once, and the ten largest clones take 4%. Material: PBMCs from the stem cell graft donor, obtained from the stem cell graft. These receptors were taken from a human donor who donated a stem cell graft to a child with acute myeloid leukemia. CDR3s include the opening cysteine and the closing phenylalanine or tryptophan. The D gene is left open where the match is weak. Rows may omit the clone size; those that give it use once, few, many or a size class.

TRBD2	TRBJ2-7	TRBV10-2	.	TGCGCCAGCAGCGACCCTCCGGGACTAGCGGCCTCCTACGAGCAGTACTTC	CASSDPPGLAASYEQYF
TRBD2	TRBJ2-5	TRBV7-8	few	TGTGCCAGCAGCCAGGGACTAGTTATGTACCAAGAGACCCAGTACTTC	CASSQGLVMYQETQYF
.	TRBJ2-3	TRBV10-3	many	TGTGCCATCATTCCGGGACCATTATCAAATACGCAGTATTTT	CAIIPGPLSNTQYF
TRBD1	TRBJ2-1	TRBV30	.	TGTGCCTGGAGTACCGGACAGGGGATTGACAATGAGCAGTTCTTC	CAWSTGQGIDNEQFF
TRBD2	TRBJ2-1	TRBV6-5	many	TGTGCCAGCAGTTATACTAGCGGGAGGGGTGAGCAGTTCTTC	CASSYTSGRGEQFF
.	TRBJ2-7	TRBV5-1	few	TGCGCCAGCAGCTTCCAGGGGGGGACCACCTACGAGCAGTACTTC	CASSFQGGTTYEQYF
.	TRBJ2-1	TRBV4-1	many	TGCGCCAGCAGCCAAGGATTGGGACGGATCAATGAGCAGTTCTTC	CASSQGLGRINEQFF
TRBD2	TRBJ2-7	TRBV29-1	.	TGCAGCGTTGACGGGCTAGCGGGAGCCGCCGACTCCTACGAGCAGTACTTC	CSVDGLAGAADSYEQYF
.	TRBJ2-6	TRBV3-1	many	TGTGCCAGCAGCCAAGGCCGGGGGGCCAACGTCCTGACTTTC	CASSQGRGANVLTF
.	TRBJ2-3	TRBV5-1	many	TGCGCCAGCAGCTTGGCCCTCGGAGCGAACACAGATACGCAGTATTTT	CASSLALGANTDTQYF
.	TRBJ1-4	TRBV29-1	.	TGCAGCGCGAAACAGGCGAGGGAAAAACTGTTTTTT	CSAKQAREKLFF
.	TRBJ1-5	TRBV6-2/TRBV6-3	.	TGTGCCAGCAGTCCGACAGCCCCCAATCAGCCCCAGCATTTT	CASSPTAPNQPQHF
.	TRBJ2-7	TRBV6-2/TRBV6-3	.	TGTGCCAGCAGTTACGGCCGCGGCCGGACGGTAAGCTACGAGCAGTACTTC	CASSYGRGRTVSYEQYF
.	TRBJ2-7	TRBV6-2/TRBV6-3	many	TGTGCCAGCAGTTACTCGCGGGGTTTCGACGAGCAGTACTTC	CASSYSRGFDEQYF
.	TRBJ1-1	TRBV20-1	.	TGCAGTGCTAGCCTCAGGGGTGGGGGAGACACTGAAGCTTTCTTT	CSASLRGGGDTEAFF
TRBD2	TRBJ2-5	TRBV29-1	.	TGCAGCGTTTTGTCCGGGACTAGCGGGATCCTGAGGGAGACCCAGTACTTC	CSVLSGTSGILRETQYF
.	TRBJ2-5	TRBV27	.	TGTGCCAGCAATTGGAGGGGCGGTGGGACCCAGTACTTC	CASNWRGGGTQYF